The sequence of this T cell receptor (beta chain) was determined in a study of T cell repertoires in cytomegalovirus infection. Study-level information: Epitope selection comprised recently identified HLA-C-restricted CMV epitopes and well-studied HLA-B-restricted CMV epitopes. It was the public TCR beta signatures that indicated both CMV infection and matching HLA type. The study, taken as a whole, reports: Frequencies of public TCR beta families were cumulated, and this identified carriers of CMV plus the relevant HLA. HLA-C-restricted TCR beta clonotypes specific for CMV led the ex vivo response.

This clonotype was seen a few times. The target antigen is unknown. The CDR3 has 19 amino acids. The V gene's germline CDR1 is SEHNR and CDR2 FQNEAQ (reference sequence). V shed 7 bases and J 2 bases; nucleotides not matched to a gene: 18. One entry per CDR3 protein, called by TCRdb with MiXCR from the reads. The table has fewer than 1,000,000 distinct CDR3 sequences, approximately 31% seen once. The sample was cultured CD8+ T cells from PBMCs, taken from culture after CMV antigen stimulation. The sequence came from a human donor in good health (CMV status not recorded). Some clones in this sample may be carry-over from other donors' samples. The rearrangement uses TRBV7-9 and TRBJ2-1, with 9 bases lining up with TRBD2. CDR3 sequence: CASTHSGGPSFSTYNEQFF. The DNA for the CDR3 is TGTGCCAGCACCCATAGCGGGGGTCCTTCTTTTTCGACCTACAATGAGCAGTTCTTC.